These T cell receptor beta chains were read from a single sample in a study of CD8+CD57+ T cells in acquired aplastic anemia. TCRdb reanalysed the reads using MiXCR and keeps one entry per CDR3 protein. The data hold 250,000 to 300,000 distinct CDR3 sequences, with about 56% observed a single time. The sequenced material came from sorted CD4+, CD8+, or CD8+CD57+ T cells (not recorded which) from PBMCs. The source of these receptors is a human donor with severe aplastic anemia or a healthy control (not recorded which). CDR3s include the opening cysteine and the closing phenylalanine or tryptophan. A D gene is named only where the DNA matches it firmly. Size is omitted from some rows. Given values are once, few, many or a class for expanded clones.

TRBJ2-3 TRBD1 TRBV12-3/TRBV12-4 - CASSSRGRTDTQYF TGTGCCAGCAGCTCTAGGGGGCGCACAGATACGCAGTATTTT
TRBJ1-1 - TRBV2 once CASILDTYPEAFF TGTGCCAGCATCTTAGACACATACCCTGAAGCTTTCTTT
TRBJ2-7 - TRBV5-1 few CASKGEYEQYF TGCGCCAGCAAGGGGGAGTACGAGCAGTACTTC
TRBJ2-7 - TRBV19 - CASSTGTFGRYEQYF TGTGCCAGTAGTACCGGGACATTCGGTCGGTACGAGCAGTACTTC
TRBJ2-5 - TRBV10-3 few CASSASLETQYF TGTGCCAGCAGTGCTAGCTTGGAGACCCAGTACTTC
TRBJ2-5 - TRBV7-8 - CASSQTPGGETQYF TGTGCCAGCAGTCAGACCCCCGGAGGAGAGACCCAGTACTTC
TRBJ2-3 - TRBV5-1 once CASSPGRGGAVRDTQYF TGCGCCAGCAGTCCGGGCAGGGGGGGGGCCGTGAGAGATACGCAGTATTTT
TRBJ2-3 TRBD2 TRBV10-1 few CASSESWRGEGDTQYF TGCGCCAGCAGTGAGTCGTGGCGGGGGGAAGGAGATACGCAGTATTTT
TRBJ1-5 - TRBV5-6 once CASSLGTASNQPQHF TGTGCCAGCAGCTTGGGGACAGCTAGCAATCAGCCCCAGCATTTT
TRBJ2-3 TRBD2 TRBV20-1 once CSVGHPSGGYTDTQYF TGCAGTGTCGGACACCCTAGCGGGGGTTACACAGATACGCAGTATTTT
TRBJ2-3 TRBD2 TRBV20-1 many CSARGGRKRGSTDTQYF TGCAGTGCTAGAGGCGGGAGGAAGCGGGGGAGCACAGATACGCAGTATTTT
TRBJ1-2 TRBD1 TRBV7-2 - CASSLETGGRNYGYTF TGTGCCAGCAGCCTAGAGACAGGGGGTCGTAACTATGGCTACACCTTC
TRBJ1-1 TRBD1 TRBV3-1 many CASSHYAQGGTEAFF TGTGCCAGCAGCCACTATGCACAGGGGGGGACTGAAGCTTTCTTT
TRBJ2-5 - TRBV5-1 many CASSAPEETQYF TGCGCCAGCAGCGCGCCGGAAGAGACCCAGTACTTC
TRBJ1-1 TRBD1 TRBV29-1 - CSDRGDTEAFF TGCAGCGACAGGGGCGACACTGAAGCTTTCTTT
TRBJ1-1 - TRBV29-1 few CSVVQDTEAFF TGCAGCGTTGTACAGGACACTGAAGCTTTCTTT
TRBJ2-1 - TRBV20-1 - CSARPERWGDNNEQFF TGCAGTGCTAGGCCGGAACGGTGGGGGGATAACAATGAGCAGTTCTTC
TRBJ2-7 - TRBV20-1 few CSARRPSTYEQYF TGCAGTGCTAGAAGGCCCAGCACCTACGAGCAGTACTTC
TRBJ1-2 - TRBV14 many CASSQDAAYGYTF TGTGCCAGCAGCCAAGATGCGGCCTATGGCTACACCTTC
TRBJ2-7 - TRBV18 many CASSPTTSYEQYF TGTGCCAGCTCACCGACAACATCCTACGAGCAGTACTTC
TRBJ2-1 TRBD1 TRBV10-3 once CAISSDRAGEQFF TGTGCCATCAGCTCGGACAGGGCGGGTGAGCAGTTCTTC
TRBJ1-6 - TRBV7-3 - CASSFNGSGGISPLHF TGTGCCAGCAGCTTTAACGGGTCGGGGGGTATTTCACCCCTCCACTTT
TRBJ2-5 TRBD2 TRBV7-9 - CASSLVGAGGPPQYF TGTGCCAGCAGCTTAGTTGGGGCGGGAGGGCCGCCCCAGTACTTC
TRBJ1-2 - TRBV2 - CASSEGALYGYTF TGTGCCAGCAGTGAAGGGGCTCTGTATGGCTACACCTTC
TRBJ1-1 - TRBV7-2 many CASSSTGDGNTEAFF TGTGCCAGCAGCTCCACCGGGGACGGTAACACTGAAGCTTTCTTT
TRBJ1-5 TRBD1 TRBV7-2 few CASSLVGTAYSNQPQHF TGTGCCAGCAGCTTAGTCGGGACAGCATATAGCAATCAGCCCCAGCATTTT
TRBJ2-5 TRBD2 TRBV6-2/TRBV6-3 - CASKGEGETQYF TGTGCCAGCAAAGGGGAGGGGGAGACCCAGTACTTC
TRBJ2-7 - TRBV5-4 - CASSLRIGSYEQYF TGTGCCAGCAGCTTACGTATAGGTTCCTACGAGCAGTACTTC
TRBJ2-3 TRBD1 TRBV7-9 few CAIALSPGGRGPTDTQYF TGTGCCATCGCCCTTTCGCCCGGGGGCAGGGGGCCCACAGATACGCAGTATTTT
TRBJ2-3 TRBD2 TRBV7-2 - CASSHRSGGITDTQYF TGTGCCAGCAGCCACAGGAGCGGGGGTATCACAGATACGCAGTATTTT
TRBJ2-2 TRBD2 TRBV20-1 - CSASGGGASTGELFF TGCAGTGCTAGCGGCGGGGGGGCGAGCACCGGGGAGCTGTTTTTT
TRBJ2-7 TRBD1 TRBV5-1 many CASSRGQTYEQYF TGCGCCAGCAGCCGGGGACAGACCTACGAGCAGTACTTC
TRBJ2-7 - TRBV20-1 once CSALGTFSSYEQYF TGCAGTGCCCTCGGTACGTTCAGCTCCTACGAGCAGTACTTC
TRBJ2-7 - TRBV20-1 - CSGGFAYEQYF TGCAGTGGGGGGTTTGCCTACGAGCAGTACTTC
TRBJ2-3 TRBD1 TRBV20-1 many CSASLQGTGTDTQYF TGCAGTGCTAGCCTACAGGGGACGGGCACAGATACGCAGTATTTT
TRBJ1-6 TRBD1 TRBV19 few CASGDRANSPLHF TGTGCCAGCGGTGACAGGGCGAATTCACCCCTCCACTTT
TRBJ2-1 TRBD2 TRBV7-9 few CASSDGEGMYNEQFF TGTGCCAGCAGCGATGGGGAGGGAATGTACAATGAGCAGTTCTTC
TRBJ2-2 - TRBV5-1 many CTSSLVSGALGTGELFF TGCACCAGCAGCTTGGTTTCAGGGGCACTCGGCACCGGGGAGCTGTTTTTT
TRBJ1-5 - TRBV15 - CATSSSQWQPQHF TGTGCCACCAGCAGCTCACAGTGGCAGCCCCAGCATTTT